This TCR beta chain was profiled in a study of blood T cell repertoires in COVID-19. The overall study: Italy, Spain and the United States were the sources of the convalescent and acute COVID-19 samples.

The table came from immunoSEQ multiplex PCR; TCRdb's copy has only in-frame clones and leaves some out. The data hold just over 95,000 clones, with about 81% observed a single time. This TCR derives from a man of 80 years or more with acute or convalescent COVID-19. The sample taken for sequencing was peripheral blood.

CDR3 DNA: TGTGCCAGCAGCGCGGGACAGGGGAGATCGGGCTATGGCTACACCTTC. Translated: CASSAGQGRSGYGYTF. This chain connects TRBV5-4 to TRBJ1-2; TRBD1 matches 10 bases. The CDR3 has 16 residues. The V gene end was trimmed by 4 bases and the J gene end by 4 bases; junction bases not matched to a gene: 10. Germline CDR1 reads SGHNT; CDR2 reads YYREEE (reference sequence). Filled out from reference TRBV5-4 and TRBJ1-2, the complete variable domain reads ETGVTQSPTHLIKTRGQQVTLRCSSQSGHNTVSWYQQALGQGPQFIFQYYREEENGRGNFPPRFSGLQFPNYSSELNVNALELDDSALYLCASSAGQGRSGYGYTFGSGTRLTVV.